This T cell receptor beta chain was identified in a study of T cell responses to AZD1222 COVID-19 vaccine. Findings and caveats of the study: Spike regions recognized by vaccine-associated CD4 TCRs spanned the protein, led by 160-218 and 743-854. Targets within unmutated variant regions were reportedly found for nearly half of spike-specific TCRs.

A word on this clone: Its antigen is undetermined.

Generated by immunoSEQ multiplex PCR, the TCRdb table keeps only in-frame clones and is missing some. The repertoire holds some 170,000 clones, with less than 90% as singletons. Germline loops: CDR1 MNHNS, CDR2 SASEGT. This CDR3 has 16 amino acids. Trimming stripped 1 base from V and 5 bases from J, with 17 bases between. The receptor's source is an adult in good health. The chain uses TRBV6-1 and TRBJ2-5; possibly TRBD1 for D (6 bases). This specimen consisted of peripheral blood, obtained on day 0 of AZD1222 vaccination. The CDR3 protein is CASSEVGLLQGETQYF. CDR3 nucleotides: TGTGCCAGCAGTGAAGTAGGTCTACTCCAGGGGGAGACCCAGTACTTC.